The TCR beta chain under discussion was sequenced for a study of blood T cells in healthy people across ages (dated by TCRdb to about 2015). Describing the broader study: In model experiments, roughly one uniquely barcoded TCR beta cDNA molecule per two T cells was captured by template switching. Using deep sequencing normalized with unique cDNA molecular identifiers, the study measured how TCR beta repertoire diversity changes with age. Four age groups were formed from the donors: young (average approximately 15 years), middle-aged (around 41), aged (roughly 59) and long-lived (approximately 80). Using the same blood draw, the study looked at two additional independent replicas of 1 million unique cDNA reads for two donors, one aged 18 to 29 and the other aged 80 or older. Here is what the overall study found, with its caveats: Estimates of total diversity from one million sequenced T cells were regarded as lower bounds and underestimates. Observed TCR beta diversity correlated strongly with the percentage of naive T cells measured by flow cytometry. As age increased, observed TCR beta diversity per million T cells dropped in a roughly linear way, and a significant reduction was already evident by age about 36. Donor CMV infection status was unknown, potentially confounding age-related changes in expanded clonotypes. Since profiling was done on bulk unsorted PBMCs, naive and antigen-experienced compartments could not be conclusively compared. The long-lived group showed more naive CD4+ T cells, fewer expanded clones and increased TCR diversity than the aged group, suggesting age selection.

The CDR3 has 16 amino acids, counting the end cysteine and phenylalanine. The sequence is cut down to CDR3 DNA, 48 bases in frame from base 1. CDR1 SGHRS and CDR2 YFSETQ are derived from the germline V gene. Libraries came from 5' RACE. Sequencing was performed on an Illumina HiSeq 2500. A second about 7 to 12 cycle PCR used a sample-barcoded 5' primer and a J-beta primer mix. Each TCR beta cDNA molecule received a unique molecular identifier from a template-switch 5' adaptor carrying 12 random nucleotides. Each sample yielded at least 2.5 million CDR3-containing paired-end reads. First-strand cDNA synthesis was performed from all RNA using the Mint cDNA synthesis kit, with priming by a TRBC-specific oligonucleotide. Following uracil-DNA glycosylase treatment, a first 18-cycle PCR with universal primers M1SS and BC2_uni_R was performed on all cDNA. The authors' analysis ran thus. For normalization, 1 million high-quality reads, each with a distinct molecular identifier, were randomly selected from each sample. Instead of being binned into consensus sequences, reads with shared molecular identifiers were discarded. MiTCR, set to a Q25 quality threshold and the strictest error-elimination algorithm, was used for CDR3 identification, clonotype clustering and error correction. Lower-bound total TCR beta diversity was estimated with a nonparametric unseen species model using Euler transformation. Using fastp at Q25 and MiXCR, TCRdb reprocessed the public reads and kept productive beta chains. Rows matching on CDR3 protein sequence are summarized as one entry with the most common DNA and genes. The V and J calls, along with clone size, are taken from TCRdb and not from the paper's own processing. The sample contains about 540,000 distinct CDR3 sequences, 24% of them found a single time. Approximately 10% of the sample goes to the ten largest clones.

Systemically healthy Caucasian individuals from Russia, 35 to 50 in total and aged roughly 6 to 100 years, were included as donors. Each donor gave 8 to 10 milliliters of peripheral blood, drawn into EDTA-treated Vacutainer tubes. Ficoll-Paque density-gradient centrifugation was used to isolate PBMCs, with at least 7 million obtained per sample. Trizol reagent was used to extract total RNA from PBMCs, with at least 6 micrograms per sample. Naive CD45RAhigh/CD27high T cell percentages were measured by flow cytometry on a PBMC aliquot from every donor. As concerns this clonotype: Its recognized antigen is unknown. No much larger clonotype is one base removed from it; base qualities were not supplied.

These data also formed part of another study, on T cells of mothers and their children. From that second study: Nine systemically healthy Caucasian individuals, comprising three mothers and their six children, were included as donors. cDNA synthesis consumed the entire amount of extracted RNA, loaded at approximately 1.6 ug RNA in each 15 ul reaction. Sample barcodes and 2-4 random nucleotides were added via the M1S primer in the second PCR. Over 10 million TCR beta CDR3 reads came from each mother, compared with approximately 3.1 million reads from each child. TCR recombination output is similarly shaped by thymic selection in related and unrelated pairs, with a minor effect exerted by inherited differences. Normalized repertoire overlap in related mother-child pairs was always slightly higher than in unrelated mother-child pairs, but the difference was never significant. With a sensitivity of approximately 93 clones per million clonotypes, no persistent microchimeric T cell clones were detected. Deep NGS was used in the study to compare the TCR beta repertoires of mothers and children and to look for features that separate related mother-child pairs from unrelated individuals. The mean age was around 40 +/- 4 years for the mothers and approximately 11 +/- 4 years for the children. After adapter ligation with NEBNext reagents, the libraries were sequenced on Illumina HiSeq 2000 with 100+100 nt paired-end reads. To avoid cross-contamination, the mother libraries and the child libraries were prepared a month apart and sequenced in separate runs. For each donor, between roughly 450,000 and 2,100,000 distinct TCR beta clonotypes were identified. Naive TCR beta clonotypes were estimated from low-frequency clonotypes matched to each donor's FACS-determined naive share, without sorting.

The sample taken for sequencing was blood. This sequence originates from a boy under 18 in good health. In this chain, TRBV5-1 is recombined with TRBJ2-5, with TRBD2 identical over 10 junction bases. The J call is uncertain, as TRBJ2-1 better fits the DNA end. CDR3 reads: CASSVSPAGGHNEQFF. The sequenced DNA is TGCGCCAGCAGCGTTTCCCCAGCGGGAGGGCACAATGAGCAGTTCTTC.